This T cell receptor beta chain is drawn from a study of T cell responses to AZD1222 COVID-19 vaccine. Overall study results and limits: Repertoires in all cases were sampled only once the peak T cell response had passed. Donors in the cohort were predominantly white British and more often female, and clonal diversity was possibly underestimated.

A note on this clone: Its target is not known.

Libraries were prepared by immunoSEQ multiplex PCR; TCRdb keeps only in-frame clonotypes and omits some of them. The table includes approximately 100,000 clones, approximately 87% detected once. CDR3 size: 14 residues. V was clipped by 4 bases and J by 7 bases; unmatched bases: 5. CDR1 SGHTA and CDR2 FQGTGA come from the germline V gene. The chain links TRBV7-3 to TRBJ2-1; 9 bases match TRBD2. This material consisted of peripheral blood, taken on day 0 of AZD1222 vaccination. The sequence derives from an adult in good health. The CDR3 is CASSYSGSGNEQFF. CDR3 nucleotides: TGTGCCAGCAGCTATAGCGGGAGCGGAAATGAGCAGTTCTTC.